The 2 T cell receptor beta chains presented below share a single source sample, sequenced in a study of blood T cell repertoires in COVID-19. Sequencing used immunoSEQ multiplex PCR; TCRdb keeps in-frame clones, though not all of them. The table records 190,000 or so clones, 94% of them present only once. Sequenced input: peripheral blood. These receptors all stem from a man aged 30-40 years with COVID-19, enrolled during active disease.

The CDR3 here is CASSLGQGLEKLFF. CDR3 nucleotides: TGTGCCAGCAGCCTGGGACAGGGTTTGGAAAAACTGTTTTTT. The chain joins TRBV9 to TRBJ1-4; 9 positions agree with TRBD1. V lost 4 bases and J lost 8; bases outside the gene matches: 6. In germline, CDR1 is SGDLS, CDR2 YYNGEE. This CDR3 spans 14 amino acids. Combining the CDR3 with reference TRBV9 and TRBJ1-4 gives the whole variable domain DSGVTQTPKHLITATGQRVTLRCSPRSGDLSVYWYQQSLDQGLQFLIQYYNGEERAKGNILERFSAQQFPDLHSELNLSSLELGDSALYFCASSLGQGLEKLFFGSGTQLSVL.

This clone appeared a single time. This rearrangement joins TRBV4-1 to TRBJ2-5, with 8 bases fitting TRBD2. The CDR3 runs 17 residues. Germline-derived CDR1 and CDR2 are MGHRA and YSYEKL. With 3 bases clipped from V and 2 bases from J, the junction kept 11 bases outside the gene matches. CDR3 in amino acids: CASSHIGAGGLQETQYF. CDR3 in DNA: TGCGCCAGCAGCCACATTGGGGCGGGGGGACTTCAAGAGACCCAGTACTTC.